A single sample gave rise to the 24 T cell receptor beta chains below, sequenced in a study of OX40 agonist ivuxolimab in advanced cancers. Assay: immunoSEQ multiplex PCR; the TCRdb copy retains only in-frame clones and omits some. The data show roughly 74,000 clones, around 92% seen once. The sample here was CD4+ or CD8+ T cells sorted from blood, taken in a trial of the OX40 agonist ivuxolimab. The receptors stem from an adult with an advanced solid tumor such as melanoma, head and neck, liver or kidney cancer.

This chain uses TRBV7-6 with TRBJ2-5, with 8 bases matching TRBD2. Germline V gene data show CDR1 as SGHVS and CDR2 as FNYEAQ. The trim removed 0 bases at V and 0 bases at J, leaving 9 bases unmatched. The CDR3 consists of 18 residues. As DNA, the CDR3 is TGTGCCAGCAGCTTAGCCGAGCGGGGGACTCCGTACCAAGAGACCCAGTACTTC. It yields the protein CASSLAERGTPYQETQYF.

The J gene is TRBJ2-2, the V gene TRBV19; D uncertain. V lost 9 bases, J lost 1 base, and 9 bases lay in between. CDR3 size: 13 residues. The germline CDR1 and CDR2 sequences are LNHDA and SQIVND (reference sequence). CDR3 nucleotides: TGTGCCAGCAGTGGGGAGAACACCGGGGAGCTGTTTTTT. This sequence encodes CASSGENTGELFF.

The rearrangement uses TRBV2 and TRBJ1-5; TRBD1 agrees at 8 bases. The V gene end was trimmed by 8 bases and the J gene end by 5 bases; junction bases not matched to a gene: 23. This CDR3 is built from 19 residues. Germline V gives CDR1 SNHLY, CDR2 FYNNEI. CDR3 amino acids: CASLEDREKLSSFYQPQHF. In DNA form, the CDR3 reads TGTGCCAGCTTAGAGGACAGGGAGAAATTGAGTTCTTTTTATCAGCCCCAGCATTTT.

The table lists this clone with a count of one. Here the CDR3 reads CASSFINQPQHF. The DNA for the CDR3 is TGTGCCAGCAGCTTTATTAACCAGCCCCAGCATTTT. The chain is built from TRBV5-6 and TRBJ1-5, with D uncertain. This CDR3 contains 12 residues. The V and J ends lost 2 bases and 7 bases respectively, with 7 bases between them. From germline, CDR1 is SGHDT and CDR2 YYEEEE. Looking up the rest from reference TRBV5-6 and TRBJ1-5 gives the full variable domain: DAGVTQSPTHLIKTRGQQVTLRCSPKSGHDTVSWYQQALGQGPQFIFQYYEEEERQRGNFPDRFSGHQFPNYSSELNVNALLLGDSALYLCASSFINQPQHFGDGTRLSIL.

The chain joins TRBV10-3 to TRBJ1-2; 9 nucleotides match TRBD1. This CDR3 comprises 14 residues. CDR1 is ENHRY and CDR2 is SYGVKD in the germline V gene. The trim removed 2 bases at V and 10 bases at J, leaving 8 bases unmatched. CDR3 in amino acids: CAISEVGTGPYYTF. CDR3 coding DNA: TGTGCCATCAGTGAGGTAGGGACAGGGCCGTACTACACCTTC.

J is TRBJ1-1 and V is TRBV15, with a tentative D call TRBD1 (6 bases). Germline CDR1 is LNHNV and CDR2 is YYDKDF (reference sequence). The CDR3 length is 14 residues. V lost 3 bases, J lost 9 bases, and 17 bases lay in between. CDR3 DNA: TGTGCCACCAGCAGTATAACAGGGAGGTGGAAAGCTTTCTTT. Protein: CATSSITGRWKAFF. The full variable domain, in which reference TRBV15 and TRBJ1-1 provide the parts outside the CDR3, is DAMVIQNPRYQVTQFGKPVTLSCSQTLNHNVMYWYQQKSSQAPKLLFHYYDKDFNNEADTPDNFQSRRPNTSFCFLDIRSPGLGDTAMYLCATSSITGRWKAFFGQGTRLTVV.

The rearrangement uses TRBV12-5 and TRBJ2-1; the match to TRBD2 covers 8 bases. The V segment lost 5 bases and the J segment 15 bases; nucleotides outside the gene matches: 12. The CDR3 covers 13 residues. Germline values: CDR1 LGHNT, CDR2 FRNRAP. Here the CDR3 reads CASGGSGTRNRFF. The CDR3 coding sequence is TGTGCTAGTGGTGGCTCCGGGACTAGGAATCGGTTCTTC.

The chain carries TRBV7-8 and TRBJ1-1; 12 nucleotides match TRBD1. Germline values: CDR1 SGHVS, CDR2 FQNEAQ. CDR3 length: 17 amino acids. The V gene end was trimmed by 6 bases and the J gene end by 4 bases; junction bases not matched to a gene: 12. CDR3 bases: TGTGCCAGCAGAGACGCGGGGACAGGGGGCGCGGGCACTGAAGCTTTCTTT. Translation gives CASRDAGTGGAGTEAFF.

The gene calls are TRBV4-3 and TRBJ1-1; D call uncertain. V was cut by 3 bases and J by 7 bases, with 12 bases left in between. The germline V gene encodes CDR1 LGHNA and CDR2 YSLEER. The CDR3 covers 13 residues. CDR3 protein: CASSQPGRLEAFF. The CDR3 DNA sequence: TGCGCCAGCAGCCAGCCTGGAAGGCTTGAAGCTTTCTTT.

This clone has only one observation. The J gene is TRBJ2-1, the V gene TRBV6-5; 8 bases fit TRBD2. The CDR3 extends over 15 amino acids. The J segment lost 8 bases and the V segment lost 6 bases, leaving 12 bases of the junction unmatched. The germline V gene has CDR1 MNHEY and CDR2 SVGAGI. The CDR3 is CASSTGGAVIDEQFF. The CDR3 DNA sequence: TGTGCCAGCAGCACCGGGGGGGCCGTTATTGATGAGCAGTTCTTC.

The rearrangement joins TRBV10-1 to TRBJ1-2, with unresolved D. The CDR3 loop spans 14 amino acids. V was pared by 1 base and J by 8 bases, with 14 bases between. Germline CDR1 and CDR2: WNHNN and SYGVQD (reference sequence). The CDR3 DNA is TGCGCCAGCAGTGAGTTAGTCGGAGTAACGGGCTACACCTTC. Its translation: CASSELVGVTGYTF.

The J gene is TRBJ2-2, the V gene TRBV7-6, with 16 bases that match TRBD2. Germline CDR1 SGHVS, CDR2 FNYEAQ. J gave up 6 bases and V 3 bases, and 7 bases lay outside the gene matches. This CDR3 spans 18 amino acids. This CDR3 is CASSLGTSGGAGSGELFF. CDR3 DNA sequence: TGTGCCAGCAGCTTGGGGACTAGCGGGGGGGCCGGTTCCGGGGAGCTGTTTTTT.

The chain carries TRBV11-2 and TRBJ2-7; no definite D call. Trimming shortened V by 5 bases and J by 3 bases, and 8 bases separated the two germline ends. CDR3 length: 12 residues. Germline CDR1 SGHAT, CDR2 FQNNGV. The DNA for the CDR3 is TGTGCCAGCAGCAGCGACATCTACGAGCAGTACTTC. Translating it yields CASSSDIYEQYF.

CDR3 loop: CASSQVGSDEQYF. CDR3 sequence (DNA): TGCGCCAGCAGCCAAGTTGGGAGTGACGAGCAGTACTTC. The chain links TRBV4-1 to TRBJ2-7; tentatively, D is TRBD2 (5 bases). CDR1 is MGHRA and CDR2 is YSYEKL in the germline V gene. Deletions cut 1 base from V and 5 bases from J, with 9 bases between. The CDR3 spans 13 residues.

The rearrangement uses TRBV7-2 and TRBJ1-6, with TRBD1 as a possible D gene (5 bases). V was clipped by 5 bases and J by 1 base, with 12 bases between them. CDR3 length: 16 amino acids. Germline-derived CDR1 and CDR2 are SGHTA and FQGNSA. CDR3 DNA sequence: TGTGCCAGCAGCCCTACCAGGGCATCCTATAATTCACCCCTCCACTTT. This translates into CASSPTRASYNSPLHF.

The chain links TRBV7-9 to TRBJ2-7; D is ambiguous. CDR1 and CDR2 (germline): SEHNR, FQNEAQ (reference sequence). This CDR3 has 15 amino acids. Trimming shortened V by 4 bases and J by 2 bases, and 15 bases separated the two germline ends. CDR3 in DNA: TGTGCCAGCAGCTACCCGATAAATCCGACCTACGAGCAGTACTTC. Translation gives CASSYPINPTYEQYF.

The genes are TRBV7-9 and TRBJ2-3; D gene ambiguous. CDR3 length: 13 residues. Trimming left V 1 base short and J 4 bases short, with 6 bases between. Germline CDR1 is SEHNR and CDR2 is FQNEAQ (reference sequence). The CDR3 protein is CASSLVVADTQYF. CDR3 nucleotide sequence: TGTGCCAGCAGCTTAGTGGTGGCAGATACGCAGTATTTT.

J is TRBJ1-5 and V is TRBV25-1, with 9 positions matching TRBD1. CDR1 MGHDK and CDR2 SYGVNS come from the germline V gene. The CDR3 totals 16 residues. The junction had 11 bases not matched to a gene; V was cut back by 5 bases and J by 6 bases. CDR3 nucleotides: TGTGCCAGCAGTTACTCGACGGACAGGGGAGGTCAGCCCCAGCATTTT. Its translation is CASSYSTDRGGQPQHF.

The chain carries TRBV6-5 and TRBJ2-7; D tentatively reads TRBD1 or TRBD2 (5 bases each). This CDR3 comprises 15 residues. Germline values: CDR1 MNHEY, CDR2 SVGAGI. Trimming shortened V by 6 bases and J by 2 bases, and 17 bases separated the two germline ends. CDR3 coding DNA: TGTGCCAGCAGACTCGGGACGGACGCCCCCTACGAGCAGTACTTC. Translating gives CASRLGTDAPYEQYF.

DNA of the CDR3: TGTGCCACATATTCACCCCTCCACTTT. Translating gives CATYSPLHF. The chain recombines TRBV6-1 with TRBJ1-6; D not certain. The CDR3 length is 9 residues. Per the germline V gene, CDR1 is MNHNS and CDR2 is SASEGT. Trimming stripped 10 bases from V and 8 bases from J, with 3 bases between.

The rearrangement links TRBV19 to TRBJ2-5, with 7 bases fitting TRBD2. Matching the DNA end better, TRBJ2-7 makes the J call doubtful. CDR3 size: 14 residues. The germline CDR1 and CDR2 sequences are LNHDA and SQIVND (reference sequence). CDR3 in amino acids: CASPGLGNFYEQYF. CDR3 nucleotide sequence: TGTGCCAGTCCTGGACTAGGCAATTTCTACGAGCAGTACTTC.

The DNA of the CDR3 is TGTGCCAGTAGTATACAGGGACCTGAAGCTTTCTTT. Translation: CASSIQGPEAFF. The genes are TRBV19 and TRBJ1-1, with D perhaps matching TRBD1 (5 bases). The V end was cut by 2 bases, the J end by 6 bases, with 7 bases between. The germline V gene has CDR1 LNHDA and CDR2 SQIVND (reference sequence). CDR3 length: 12 residues.

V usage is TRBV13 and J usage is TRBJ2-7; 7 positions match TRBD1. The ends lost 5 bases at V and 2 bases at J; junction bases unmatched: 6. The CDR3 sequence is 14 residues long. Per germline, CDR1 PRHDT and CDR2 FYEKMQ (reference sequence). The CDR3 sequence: CASSPTGATYEQYF. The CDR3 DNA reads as TGTGCCAGCAGCCCCACAGGGGCCACCTACGAGCAGTACTTC.

CDR3 sequence (DNA): TGTGCCAGCAGTTTGGGCAGGGCACTCGAGCAGTACTTC. This translates into CASSLGRALEQYF. The chain recombines TRBV27 with TRBJ2-7; possible D gene TRBD1, 5 bases. Germline CDR1 and CDR2: MNHEY and SMNVEV (reference sequence). The germline V and J ends were trimmed by 3 bases and 6 bases, with 12 bases remaining between them. The CDR3 spans 13 residues.